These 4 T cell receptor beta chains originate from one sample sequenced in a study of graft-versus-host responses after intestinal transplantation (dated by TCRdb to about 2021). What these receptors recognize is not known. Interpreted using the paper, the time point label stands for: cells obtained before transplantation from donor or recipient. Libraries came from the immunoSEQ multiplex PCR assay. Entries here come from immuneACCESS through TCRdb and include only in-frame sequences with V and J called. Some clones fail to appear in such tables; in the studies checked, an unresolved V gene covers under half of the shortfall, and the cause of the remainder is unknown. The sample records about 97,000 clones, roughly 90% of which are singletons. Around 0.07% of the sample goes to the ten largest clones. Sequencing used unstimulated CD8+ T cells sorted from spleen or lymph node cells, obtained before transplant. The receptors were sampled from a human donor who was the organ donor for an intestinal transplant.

The CDR3 reads CASSPLEGGIEAFF. CDR3 in DNA: TGTGCCAGCAGCCCTCTTGAGGGTGGAATTGAAGCTTTCTTT. The chain employs TRBV11-1 and TRBJ1-1; D not certain. The CDR3 sequence is 14 residues long. V lost 5 bases and J lost 7, with 17 bases in between. Germline values: CDR1 SGHAT, CDR2 FQDESV (reference sequence).

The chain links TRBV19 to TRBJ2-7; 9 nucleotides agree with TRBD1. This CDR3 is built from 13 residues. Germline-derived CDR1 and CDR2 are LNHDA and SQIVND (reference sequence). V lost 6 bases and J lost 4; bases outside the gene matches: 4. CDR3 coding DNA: TGTGCCAGTAGGGGGACAGGGTGGTACGAGCAGTACTTC. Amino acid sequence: CASRGTGWYEQYF.

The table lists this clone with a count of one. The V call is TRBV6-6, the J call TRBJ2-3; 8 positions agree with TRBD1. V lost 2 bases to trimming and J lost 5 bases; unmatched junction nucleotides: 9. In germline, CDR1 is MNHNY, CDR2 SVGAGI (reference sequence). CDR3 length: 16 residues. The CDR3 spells CASSYGAGQVLDTQYF. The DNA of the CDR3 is TGTGCCAGCAGTTACGGGGCGGGACAGGTGTTAGATACGCAGTATTTT.

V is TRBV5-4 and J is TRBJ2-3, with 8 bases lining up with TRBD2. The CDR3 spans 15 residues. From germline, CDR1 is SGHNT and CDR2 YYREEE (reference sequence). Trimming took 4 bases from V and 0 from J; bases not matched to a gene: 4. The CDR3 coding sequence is TGTGCCAGCAGCGTGACTAGCGTAAGCACAGATACGCAGTATTTT. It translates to CASSVTSVSTDTQYF.